The 31 T cell receptor beta chains in this list originate from one sample, sequenced in a study of radiotherapy plus CTLA-4 blockade in lung cancer. Repertoires were generated with immunoSEQ multiplex PCR, while TCRdb's copy carries only in-frame clones and drops some. In the table there are 100,000 to 150,000 clones, 90% of which are singletons. Source: peripheral blood, taken from a patient treated with radiotherapy plus ipilimumab. The origin of the receptors is a human donor with non-small cell lung cancer that progressed on radiotherapy plus ipilimumab.

V and J are TRBV4-1 and TRBJ2-3; D might be TRBD2 (5 bases). The CDR3 spans 16 residues. Germline assignment: CDR1 MGHRA and CDR2 YSYEKL. V lost 1 base and J 10 bases, leaving 21 bases between the germline ends. CDR3 nucleotides: TGCGCCAGCAGCCAAGTTGCTACGGGTTGGACTCTAGCGCAGTATTTT. Protein sequence: CASSQVATGWTLAQYF.

The V call is TRBV6-1, the J call TRBJ1-2; 7 nucleotides line up with TRBD1. This CDR3 has 15 residues. Germline-derived CDR1 and CDR2 are MNHNS and SASEGT. J was trimmed by 1 base and V by 10 bases; bases with no gene match: 12. The CDR3 nucleotides read TGTGCCACCCTAGAACAGGGGAATTTTAACTATGGCTACACCTTC. Its protein product is CATLEQGNFNYGYTF.

This chain uses TRBV4-1 with TRBJ1-1; possible D gene TRBD1, 6 bases. The CDR3 consists of 15 residues. Per germline, CDR1 MGHRA and CDR2 YSYEKL. The V gene lost 4 bases and the J gene lost 6 bases, with 18 bases spanning the gap. CDR3 sequence reads: CASSPADSGVAEAFF. Written as DNA, the CDR3 is TGCGCCAGCAGCCCAGCGGACAGCGGTGTCGCTGAAGCTTTCTTT.

V gene TRBV7-8 combines with J gene TRBJ1-1; 7 bases line up with TRBD1. V lost 5 bases to trimming and J lost 1 base; unmatched junction nucleotides: 7. Germline lookup yields CDR1 SGHVS and CDR2 FQNEAQ. The CDR3 runs 15 residues. CDR3: CASSIWDSRNTEAFF. The CDR3 DNA sequence: TGTGCCAGCAGCATCTGGGACAGTAGGAACACTGAAGCTTTCTTT.

The chain carries TRBV7-2 and TRBJ1-2, with TRBD1 identical over 10 bases. The V gene's germline CDR1 is SGHTA and CDR2 FQGNSA. The V and J ends lost 6 bases and 4 bases, in that order; junction bases with no gene match: 8. The CDR3 runs to 15 residues. The CDR3 spells CASSSEDRGIYGYTF. The CDR3 DNA is TGTGCCAGCAGTTCAGAGGACAGGGGGATCTATGGCTACACCTTC.

The chain carries TRBV30 and TRBJ2-7; a possible D gene is TRBD2 (5 bases). The CDR3 is 13 amino acids. V lost 2 bases and J lost 1, with 9 bases in between. Germline loops: CDR1 GTSNPN, CDR2 SVGIG (reference sequence). The CDR3 loop is CAWSSTGSYEQYF. DNA for the CDR3: TGTGCCTGGAGTAGCACGGGGTCCTACGAGCAGTACTTC.

V is TRBV6-1 and J is TRBJ2-3; D unclear. V was cut by 4 bases and J by 4 bases, with 12 bases left in between. The CDR3 sequence is 14 residues long. Germline-derived CDR1 and CDR2 are MNHNS and SASEGT. The chain's CDR3 is CASSVTRLADTQYF. The CDR3 nucleotides read TGTGCCAGCAGTGTTACGAGGTTGGCAGATACGCAGTATTTT.

This chain connects TRBV18 to TRBJ1-3; 7 bases are a match to TRBD1. Germline V gene sequence: CDR1 KGHSH, CDR2 LQKENI. V was pared by 6 bases and J by 0 bases, with 8 bases of the junction left unmatched. The CDR3 sequence is 16 residues long. CDR3 DNA: TGTGCCAGCTCCCCAAGTCAGGGGGACTCTGGAAACACCATATATTTT. Translated: CASSPSQGDSGNTIYF.

This chain connects TRBV1 to TRBJ2-5; the table's D call TRBD2 went unverified against the DNA. TRBV1 is a listed pseudogene. There are 13 residues in the CDR3. The CDR3 is CTSNERDQETQYF. Here the CDR3 DNA reads TGCACCAGCAACGAGCGGGACCAAGAGACCCAGTACTTC.

This sequence joins TRBV6-5 and TRBJ1-1; D uncertain. The CDR3 extends over 16 amino acids. Looked up from germline, CDR1 is MNHEY and CDR2 is SVGAGI. Trimming left V 2 bases short and J 4 bases short, with 17 bases between. The CDR3, as DNA: TGTGCCAGCAGTTACCGCTCTTCTCGGGGTGGCACTGAAGCTTTCTTT. It specifies CASSYRSSRGGTEAFF.

This clone occurred once. The chain couples TRBV27 to TRBJ1-2; no clear D. The CDR3 has 14 amino acids. Germline lookup yields CDR1 MNHEY and CDR2 SMNVEV (reference sequence). The V and J ends lost 4 bases and 5 bases respectively, with 14 bases between them. CDR3 nucleotide sequence: TGTGCCAGCAGTTCCCTGTGGTCCCCGTATGGCTACACCTTC. Its translation is CASSSLWSPYGYTF.

This chain uses TRBV9 with TRBJ2-1; 9 nucleotides align to TRBD2. This CDR3 contains 14 residues. Germline values: CDR1 SGDLS, CDR2 YYNGEE. The J segment lost 8 bases and the V segment lost 3 bases, leaving 6 bases of the junction unmatched. The CDR3 nucleotides are TGTGCCAGCAGCGGTCTAGCGGGGAGGGATGAGCAGTTCTTC. Protein product: CASSGLAGRDEQFF.

The rearrangement uses TRBV7-8 and TRBJ2-6; the D gene is possibly TRBD2 (7 bases). CDR1 is SGHVS and CDR2 is FQNEAQ in the germline V gene. The CDR3 is 19 amino acids. V was shortened by 6 bases and J by 3 bases, with 24 bases between the two germline ends. CDR3 sequence reads: CASSSLVVGGRVGANVLTF. The DNA for the CDR3 is TGTGCCAGCAGTTCCCTGGTCGTAGGGGGGAGGGTTGGGGCCAACGTCCTGACTTTC.

This rearrangement joins TRBV5-1 to TRBJ2-1; no clear D gene. V was pared by 0 bases and J by 8 bases, with 12 bases between. CDR3 length: 14 residues. Germline lookup yields CDR1 SGHRS and CDR2 YFSETQ. The chain's CDR3 is CASSLDTPGDEQFF. Written as DNA, the CDR3 is TGCGCCAGCAGCTTGGATACCCCTGGGGATGAGCAGTTCTTC.

The V gene is TRBV4-1, the J gene TRBJ2-4, with D possibly TRBD2 on 5 matching bases. There are 17 residues in the CDR3. Germline V gives CDR1 MGHRA, CDR2 YSYEKL. Between the trimmed V and J ends, which lost 6 bases and 9 bases, there was a span of 27 bases. Written as DNA, the CDR3 is TGCGCCAGCAGTTCGGGGTTGGTTACGGTCGGATCATCCATTCAGTACTTC. It specifies CASSSGLVTVGSSIQYF.

The chain has TRBV6-1 and TRBJ2-1; 11 nucleotides line up with TRBD2. The CDR3 runs 15 residues. Per the germline V gene, CDR1 is MNHNS and CDR2 is SASEGT. Trimming removed 4 bases from V and 9 bases from J; junction bases left unmatched: 8. The CDR3 spells CASSAQLAGAGEQFF. The DNA of the CDR3 is TGTGCCAGCAGTGCTCAACTAGCGGGAGCGGGTGAGCAGTTCTTC.

V is TRBV2 and J is TRBJ2-5, with 8 bases identical to TRBD2. Germline V gene data show CDR1 as SNHLY and CDR2 as FYNNEI. The CDR3 is 16 amino acids. Trimming removed 2 bases from V and 4 bases from J; junction bases left unmatched: 9. CDR3 sequence: CASSEFAGGLRETQYF. In nucleotides, the CDR3 is TGTGCCAGCAGTGAATTCGCGGGAGGCTTGAGAGAGACCCAGTACTTC.

V and J are TRBV11-3 and TRBJ1-1, with 7 positions matching TRBD1. The CDR3 is 14 amino acids. Germline assignment: CDR1 SGHNT and CDR2 YENEEA. The junction had 3 bases not matched to a gene; V was cut back by 1 base and J by 4 bases. CDR3 in amino acids: CASSLGRGGTEAFF. Here the CDR3 DNA reads TGTGCCAGCAGCTTAGGCAGGGGGGGCACTGAAGCTTTCTTT.

The chain combines TRBV7-2 with TRBJ2-1; D unresolved. The germline V gene encodes CDR1 SGHTA and CDR2 FQGNSA. Trimming took off 2 bases at V and 4 bases at J, with 6 bases between the two ends. The CDR3 extends over 13 amino acids. The CDR3 DNA reads as TGTGCCAGCAGCTTAAGCTCATACAATGAGCAGTTCTTC. Its protein product is CASSLSSYNEQFF.

In nucleotides, the CDR3 is TGTGCCAGCAGCCTTCGGGAGGGCCCCTACGAGCAGTACTTC. Its translation: CASSLREGPYEQYF. The chain combines TRBV7-3 with TRBJ2-7; 8 bases fit TRBD2. The CDR3 contains 14 residues. Germline CDR1 is SGHTA and CDR2 is FQGTGA. V dropped 5 bases and J dropped 2; count of bases not matched to a gene: 5.

The chain is built from TRBV7-9 and TRBJ2-3; D is unresolved. From germline, CDR1 is SEHNR and CDR2 FQNEAQ (reference sequence). The CDR3 consists of 11 residues. V dropped 4 bases and J dropped 2 bases, with 1 base sitting between them. CDR3 sequence: CASSSTDTQYF. CDR3 coding DNA: TGTGCCAGCAGCTCCACAGATACGCAGTATTTT.

DNA of the CDR3: TGTGCCAGCTCACCCCTCGTAGCGGGGGTCACAGATACGCAGTATTTT. Translated, it gives CASSPLVAGVTDTQYF. The chain carries TRBV18 and TRBJ2-3, with 9 bases matching TRBD2. The CDR3 sequence is 16 residues long. J was trimmed by 2 bases and V by 3 bases; bases with no gene match: 6. The germline CDR1 and CDR2 sequences are KGHSH and LQKENI.

V and J are TRBV6-6 and TRBJ1-1, with 7 positions matching TRBD1. The germline gives CDR1 MNHNY, CDR2 SVGAGI (reference sequence). Trimming at V came to 6 bases and at J to 0 bases, leaving 7 bases not matched to a gene. The CDR3 spans 15 residues. Here the CDR3 reads CASRVHRGMNTEAFF. CDR3 nucleotide sequence: TGTGCCAGCAGGGTCCACAGGGGCATGAACACTGAAGCTTTCTTT.

CDR3 loop: CASSFRQGNQPQHF. In DNA, the CDR3 is TGTGCCAGCAGCTTTCGGCAAGGCAATCAGCCCCAGCATTTT. The chain couples TRBV7-2 to TRBJ1-5; D is unclear. The CDR3 consists of 14 residues. V was shortened by 3 bases and J by 2 bases, with 8 bases between the two germline ends. Germline V gene sequence: CDR1 SGHTA, CDR2 FQGNSA. The full variable domain, completed using reference TRBV7-2 and TRBJ1-5, is GAGVSQSPSNKVTEKGKDVELRCDPISGHTALYWYRQSLGQGLEFLIYFQGNSAPDKSGLPSDRFSAERTGGSVSTLTIQRTQQEDSAVYLCASSFRQGNQPQHFGDGTRLSIL.

This clone came up once. The V gene is TRBV5-1, the J gene TRBJ1-4; the match to TRBD1 covers 7 bases. Trimming at V came to 3 bases and at J to 2 bases, leaving 4 bases not matched to a gene. CDR3 size: 15 residues. Germline loops: CDR1 SGHRS, CDR2 YFSETQ. CDR3 nucleotides: TGCGCCAGCAGCTACTACAGGGGTACTAATGAAAAACTGTTTTTT. This gives the protein CASSYYRGTNEKLFF.

This clone was counted only a few times. The gene calls are TRBV18 and TRBJ1-3, with D perhaps matching TRBD1 (6 bases). Germline V CDR1 and CDR2: KGHSH, LQKENI. The CDR3 sequence is 14 residues long. V shed 5 bases and J shed 5 bases, with 13 bases lying between them. CDR3 sequence: CASSAGQSRNTIYF. The DNA for the CDR3 is TGTGCCAGCTCAGCGGGACAAAGTAGAAACACCATATATTTT.

This rearrangement joins TRBV6-5 to TRBJ2-7; D is ambiguous. The CDR3 has 15 amino acids. V was trimmed by 10 bases and J by 2 bases, leaving 21 bases between them. Germline lookup yields CDR1 MNHEY and CDR2 SVGAGI. CDR3 in DNA: TGTGCCACCCACCCCCCGCGCGCGTTACCCTACGAGCAGTACTTC. Translation gives CATHPPRALPYEQYF.

V and J are TRBV9 and TRBJ2-3, with D uncertain. Trimming stripped 0 bases from V and 6 bases from J, with 14 bases between. The CDR3 has 15 residues. Germline loops: CDR1 SGDLS, CDR2 YYNGEE. DNA for the CDR3: TGTGCCAGCAGCGTAGAAGGCCTCTTAATGGATACGCAGTATTTT. It encodes CASSVEGLLMDTQYF.

This rearrangement joins TRBV11-3 to TRBJ2-2; 8 nucleotides agree with TRBD2. Unmatched junction bases numbered 13, after V lost 6 bases and J lost 7 bases. The germline V gene has CDR1 SGHNT and CDR2 YENEEA. The CDR3 spans 16 residues. The CDR3, as DNA: TGTGCCAGCAGGGTACCGAGCGGGAGAAAGGGCGGGGAGCTGTTTTTT. Its translation is CASRVPSGRKGGELFF.

The chain links TRBV13 to TRBJ1-4; no reliable D call. Trimming removed 0 bases at V and 3 bases at J, with 8 bases between. From germline, CDR1 is PRHDT and CDR2 FYEKMQ (reference sequence). There are 15 residues in the CDR3. Here the CDR3 DNA reads TGTGCCAGCAGCTTAGGGGGCGCGGCTAATGAAAAACTGTTTTTT. Protein product: CASSLGGAANEKLFF.

V is TRBV19 and J is TRBJ1-2; 7 bases map to TRBD1. Losses at the gene ends were 6 bases for V and 7 bases for J; bases not matched to a gene: 11. The CDR3 has 14 amino acids. Per the germline V gene, CDR1 is LNHDA and CDR2 is SQIVND (reference sequence). The CDR3 DNA reads as TGTGCCAGTAGGAAGACAGGGTCGAGAGTTGGCTACACCTTC. It translates to CASRKTGSRVGYTF.